The 22 T cell receptor beta chains below all came from one sample that was sequenced in a study of shared clonotypes between healthy human individuals. It was CD45RO-negative cells, positively selected for CCR7, that made up naive CD8 cells, with terminally differentiated effector memory CD45RA+ cells excluded. Some clones are missing from TCRdb's copy, which holds only in-frame ones; the method was immunoSEQ multiplex PCR. Found here are about 2,200,000 clones, 90% to 95% of them singletons; the top ten hold about 1.5%. Sequencing was done on a sample of naive CD8+ T cells from PBMCs. These receptors came from a man aged 18 to 29 in good health. Some clones in this sample may be carry-over from other donors' samples.

The chain uses TRBV25-1 and TRBJ2-2; D is unresolved. The germline V gene has CDR1 MGHDK and CDR2 SYGVNS. Trimming took off 2 bases at V and 0 bases at J, with 10 bases between the two ends. CDR3 length: 16 amino acids. The CDR3 sequence: CASSERNTPNTGELFF. The DNA of the CDR3 is TGTGCCAGCAGTGAAAGGAACACACCGAACACCGGGGAGCTGTTTTTT. The full variable domain, in which reference TRBV25-1 and TRBJ2-2 provide the parts outside the CDR3, is EADIYQTPRYLVIGTGKKITLECSQTMGHDKMYWYQQDPGMELHLIHYSYGVNSTEKGDLSSESTVSRIRTEHFPLTLESARPSHTSQYLCASSERNTPNTGELFFGEGSRLTVL.

The chain uses TRBV5-1 and TRBJ2-7, with D unresolved. Trimming removed 0 bases from V and 6 bases from J, with 10 bases in between. This CDR3 contains 13 residues. Looked up from germline, CDR1 is SGHRS and CDR2 is YFSETQ. CDR3 residues: CASSLVGPAEQYF. The CDR3 DNA reads as TGCGCCAGCAGCTTGGTTGGCCCCGCCGAGCAGTACTTC.

The chain joins TRBV6-5 to TRBJ1-3, with 10 bases aligning to TRBD1. Germline CDR1 reads MNHEY; CDR2 reads SVGAGI. This CDR3 has 15 residues. Losses at the gene ends were 5 bases for V and 5 bases for J; bases not matched to a gene: 6. CDR3 DNA sequence: TGTGCCAGCAGTCAAGACAGGGGGCCTCGAAACACCATATATTTT. This sequence encodes CASSQDRGPRNTIYF.

V and J are TRBV11-1 and TRBJ2-7; no firm D call. Deletions cut 3 bases from V and 5 bases from J, with 14 bases between. Germline-derived CDR1 and CDR2 are SGHAT and FQDESV (reference sequence). The CDR3 has 14 amino acids. The CDR3 here is CASSLSRPPHEQYF. Written as DNA, the CDR3 is TGTGCCAGCAGCTTGAGTCGCCCCCCGCACGAGCAGTACTTC.

The V call is TRBV28, the J call TRBJ2-2, with D uncertain. This CDR3 spans 14 amino acids. Germline assignment: CDR1 MDHEN and CDR2 SYDVKM. V lost 7 bases and J 5 bases, leaving 14 bases between the germline ends. The CDR3 sequence is CASTRVRTTGELFF. CDR3 DNA: TGTGCCAGCACTCGAGTAAGGACGACCGGGGAGCTGTTTTTT.

This chain links TRBV5-6 with TRBJ2-3, with TRBD2 matching 9 bases. V lost 3 bases to trimming and J lost 5 bases; unmatched junction nucleotides: 16. CDR1 and CDR2 (germline): SGHDT, YYEEEE. CDR3 length equals 18 residues. The CDR3 DNA reads TGTGCCAGCAGCTCGCGACTAGCGGAGGGAAGGCGGCAAGATACGCAGTATTTT. It encodes CASSSRLAEGRRQDTQYF. The variable domain in full, with the rest retrieved from reference TRBV5-6 and TRBJ2-3, is DAGVTQSPTHLIKTRGQQVTLRCSPKSGHDTVSWYQQALGQGPQFIFQYYEEEERQRGNFPDRFSGHQFPNYSSELNVNALLLGDSALYLCASSSRLAEGRRQDTQYFGPGTRLTVL.

This rearrangement joins TRBV5-1 to TRBJ2-7; 10 bases fit TRBD2. Unmatched junction bases numbered 4, after V lost 4 bases and J lost 0 bases. Germline assignment: CDR1 SGHRS and CDR2 YFSETQ. The CDR3 runs to 15 residues. The CDR3 is CASSELAGYSYEQYF. The CDR3, as DNA: TGCGCCAGCAGCGAACTAGCGGGGTACTCCTACGAGCAGTACTTC.

The rearrangement links TRBV4-1 to TRBJ1-1; D is ambiguous. Trimming took off 4 bases at V and 4 bases at J, with 22 bases between the two ends. CDR3 length equals 17 residues. Germline assignment: CDR1 MGHRA and CDR2 YSYEKL. The DNA for the CDR3 is TGCGCCAGCAGCCGGCTTCACGCAGCGGGGATCGGCACTGAAGCTTTCTTT. Residues: CASSRLHAAGIGTEAFF.

As for this clone: Other DNA sequences within the sample encode an identical CDR3. This chain connects TRBV5-4 to TRBJ2-7; D is undetermined. CDR3 length: 14 residues. Germline V gene lookup returns CDR1 SGHNT and CDR2 YYREEE (reference sequence). V was trimmed by 4 bases and J by 1 base, leaving 12 bases between them. This CDR3 is CASSLRTDSYEQYF. Written as DNA, the CDR3 is TGTGCCAGCAGCCTAAGGACCGATTCCTACGAGCAGTACTTC.

The V and J genes are TRBV4-2 and TRBJ2-7; 11 bases map to TRBD2. Per the germline V gene, CDR1 is LGHNA and CDR2 is YNFKEQ. The CDR3 runs 15 residues. The junction had 7 bases not matched to a gene; V was cut back by 9 bases and J by 0 bases. The CDR3 DNA sequence: TGTGCCAGTAAGGGACTAGCGGAAAGCTCCTACGAGCAGTACTTC. This gives the protein CASKGLAESSYEQYF.

This clone was seen only a few times. The rearrangement uses TRBV4-2 and TRBJ1-5; no definite D call. The CDR3 consists of 14 residues. The germline V gene has CDR1 LGHNA and CDR2 YNFKEQ. V lost 4 bases and J lost 4, with 11 bases in between. Here the CDR3 DNA reads TGTGCCAGCAGCCCCCGGGCAGCGAATCAGCCCCAGCATTTT. This translates into CASSPRAANQPQHF.

This chain connects TRBV10-3 to TRBJ2-2, with D possibly being TRBD1 (6 bases). Germline values: CDR1 ENHRY, CDR2 SYGVKD. The CDR3 is 14 residues long. The V end lost 3 bases, the J end lost 3 bases, and 8 bases lay between the germline ends. The chain's CDR3 is CAISDRGDTGELFF. In DNA form, the CDR3 reads TGTGCCATCAGTGACAGGGGCGACACCGGGGAGCTGTTTTTT.

V and J are TRBV9 and TRBJ2-1, with 7 nucleotides matching TRBD2. Germline V gives CDR1 SGDLS, CDR2 YYNGEE. The V and J ends lost 6 bases and 5 bases, in that order; junction bases with no gene match: 20. This CDR3 region has 18 residues. The CDR3 region has the DNA TGTGCCAGCAACCACGCCCGGGGGGAAGAGGATCTGGACAATGAGCAGTTCTTC. Its protein is CASNHARGEEDLDNEQFF. The complete variable domain, with remaining parts taken from reference TRBV9 and TRBJ2-1, reads DSGVTQTPKHLITATGQRVTLRCSPRSGDLSVYWYQQSLDQGLQFLIQYYNGEERAKGNILERFSAQQFPDLHSELNLSSLELGDSALYFCASNHARGEEDLDNEQFFGPGTRLTVL.

The V and J genes are TRBV6-4 and TRBJ1-2; D remains unclear. V lost 5 bases and J 4 bases, leaving 17 bases between the germline ends. CDR1 is MRHNA, CDR2 SNTAGT, per germline. The CDR3 is 15 residues long. CDR3 sequence: CASSPVRGGSYGYTF. The CDR3 nucleotides read TGTGCCAGCAGTCCAGTTCGGGGAGGCTCCTATGGCTACACCTTC.

This chain uses TRBV19 with TRBJ1-5; possibly TRBD1 for D (5 bases). CDR1 and CDR2 from the germline V gene are LNHDA and SQIVND (reference sequence). This CDR3 contains 15 residues. With 6 bases removed from V and 6 bases from J, the gap between germline ends came to 18 bases. This CDR3 reads CASSHPEGLVQPQHF. The CDR3 bases are TGTGCCAGTAGCCACCCCGAGGGACTCGTTCAGCCCCAGCATTTT.

J is TRBJ2-5 and V is TRBV4-2, with D uncertain. CDR3 size: 14 residues. CDR1 and CDR2 from the germline V gene are LGHNA and YNFKEQ. The V gene lost 0 bases and the J gene lost 0 bases, with 5 bases spanning the gap. CDR3 amino acids: CASSQDPDQETQYF. In DNA form, the CDR3 reads TGTGCCAGCAGCCAAGATCCAGACCAAGAGACCCAGTACTTC.

This chain connects TRBV6-5 to TRBJ1-1; D is perhaps TRBD1 (6 bases). Germline CDR1 is MNHEY and CDR2 is SVGAGI. The CDR3 has 15 amino acids. V was clipped by 6 bases and J by 0 bases, with 14 bases between them. The CDR3 nucleotides read TGTGCCAGCAGCCGACTAGGGGACATGAACACTGAAGCTTTCTTT. Translation: CASSRLGDMNTEAFF.

The chain has TRBV4-1 and TRBJ2-2, with TRBD1 matching 9 bases. The CDR3 extends over 18 amino acids. V gave up 3 bases and J gave up 1 base; unmatched junction bases: 9. Per the germline V gene, CDR1 is MGHRA and CDR2 is YSYEKL. DNA of the CDR3: TGCGCCAGCAGCCACCGGACAGGGGAGAGGCTGAACACCGGGGAGCTGTTTTTT. Its translation is CASSHRTGERLNTGELFF.

This clone occurred once. V and J are TRBV7-7 and TRBJ2-2, with TRBD1 as a possible D gene (5 bases). CDR1 SSHAT and CDR2 FNYEAQ come from the germline V gene (reference sequence). CDR3 length: 14 amino acids. Trimming removed 3 bases at V and 7 bases at J, with 12 bases between. The CDR3 sequence is CASSLARDYGELFF. The CDR3 bases are TGTGCCAGCAGCTTGGCCAGGGATTACGGGGAGCTGTTTTTT.

The chain has TRBV19 and TRBJ2-1; 9 positions agree with TRBD2. CDR1 and CDR2 (germline): LNHDA, SQIVND (reference sequence). V shed 1 base, J shed 1 base, and the junction held 8 bases outside the gene matches. The CDR3 length is 18 residues. DNA of the CDR3: TGTGCCAGTAGTATAGTTTTAAAAGCGGGAGGATCCTACAATGAGCAGTTCTTC. Translated, it gives CASSIVLKAGGSYNEQFF.

The chain employs TRBV28 and TRBJ2-1; D is unclear. CDR3 length equals 13 residues. V was pared by 6 bases and J by 8 bases, with 14 bases between. Germline values: CDR1 MDHEN, CDR2 SYDVKM. The CDR3 region has the DNA TGTGCCAGCAGACCCCCCCCGGGTGATGAGCAGTTCTTC. As protein: CASRPPPGDEQFF.

CDR3 sequence reads: CASSPYGTSGNTYEQYF. CDR3 DNA: TGTGCCAGCAGTCCTTACGGGACTAGCGGGAACACCTACGAGCAGTACTTC. The chain couples TRBV27 to TRBJ2-7; 13 bases map to TRBD2. The V gene end was trimmed by 5 bases and the J gene end by 2 bases; junction bases not matched to a gene: 9. CDR3 size: 17 residues. Germline CDR1 reads MNHEY; CDR2 reads SMNVEV (reference sequence).